This passage covers 9 T cell receptor beta chains from one sample sequenced in a study of T cells in localized non-small cell lung cancer. The data were produced by immunoSEQ multiplex PCR, yet TCRdb's version contains in-frame clones alone and is incomplete. The sample has 2,000 to 3,000 clones, about 43% seen once. The source material was lung tumor tissue, sampled before any cancer treatment. The receptor source for this set is a male donor aged 60 or over with stage II squamous cell lung carcinoma.

This clone has just one count. The chain has TRBV28 and TRBJ2-1; 9 nucleotides match TRBD2. This CDR3 has 14 residues. J was trimmed by 8 bases and V by 4 bases; bases with no gene match: 6. The germline V gene has CDR1 MDHEN and CDR2 SYDVKM. The CDR3 coding sequence is TGTGCCAGCAGTTCCGGGACTAGCAGAGATGAGCAGTTCTTC. Translation: CASSSGTSRDEQFF.

Relative to its sample, this clone is medium-sized (0.01 to 0.1%). The junction does not match germline at one end; this may be a read error. This chain uses TRBV6-8 with TRBJ2-2; D is uncertain. CDR1 is MNHGY, CDR2 SAAAGT, per germline. This CDR3 is built from 13 residues. The CDR3 bases are TGTGCCACCAGTAGTTCGAACACCGGGGAGCTGTTTTTT. As protein: CATSSSNTGELFF.

V is TRBV30 and J is TRBJ2-2; the D call may be TRBD1 or TRBD2 (5 bases each). In germline, CDR1 is GTSNPN, CDR2 SVGIG (reference sequence). V was shortened by 0 bases and J by 1 base, with 12 bases between the two germline ends. The CDR3 has 16 residues. CDR3 loop: CAWSVYLGVNTGELFF. DNA of the CDR3: TGTGCCTGGAGTGTATACTTGGGGGTGAACACCGGGGAGCTGTTTTTT. Using reference TRBV30 and TRBJ2-2 for the parts outside the CDR3, the full variable domain is SQTIHQWPATLVQPVGSPLSLECTVEGTSNPNLYWYRQAAGRGLQLLFYSVGIGQISSEVPQNLSASRPQDRQFILSSKKLLLSDSGFYLCAWSVYLGVNTGELFFGEGSRLTVL.

This clone is large (0.1 to 1%). The V and J genes are TRBV29-1 and TRBJ1-3; D ambiguous. The V end lost 7 bases, the J end lost 0 bases, and 7 bases lay between the germline ends. The CDR3 covers 12 residues. Germline lookup yields CDR1 SQVTM and CDR2 ANQGSEA. In nucleotides, the CDR3 is TGCAGCGCCGACATCTCTGGAAACACCATATATTTT. This encodes CSADISGNTIYF.

The V call is TRBV14, the J call TRBJ2-1; weak D call: TRBD2 (6 bases). Trimming pared 8 bases from V and 8 bases from J, leaving 22 bases between. The CDR3 runs 15 residues. Germline CDR1 and CDR2: SGHDN and FVKESK. This chain's CDR3 is CASGRTAAPTDEQFF. For the CDR3, the DNA is TGTGCCAGCGGGAGGACCGCGGCCCCAACAGATGAGCAGTTCTTC.

The chain recombines TRBV28 with TRBJ1-4; 9 positions match TRBD1. The CDR3 totals 15 residues. CDR1 is MDHEN and CDR2 is SYDVKM in the germline V gene. V shed 5 bases and J 5 bases; nucleotides not matched to a gene: 6. CDR3 loop: CASSLLDRGNEKLFF. CDR3 DNA: TGTGCCAGCAGTCTCCTGGACAGGGGCAATGAAAAACTGTTTTTT.

With regard to this clone: At one boundary the junction diverges from the germline segment, which might be a read error. The chain recombines TRBV15 with TRBJ2-1, with 9 bases lining up with TRBD2. The CDR3 has 16 amino acids. Germline values: CDR1 LNHNV, CDR2 YYDKDF (reference sequence). The chain's CDR3 is CATSRGGRGSYNKQFF. CDR3 nucleotides: TGTGCCACCAGCAGAGGCGGGAGGGGCTCCTACAATAAGCAGTTCTTC. Filled out from reference TRBV15 and TRBJ2-1, the complete variable domain reads DAMVIQNPRYQVTQFGKPVTLSCSQTLNHNVMYWYQQKSSQAPKLLFHYYDKDFNNEADTPDNFQSRRPNTSFCFLDIRSPGLGDTAMYLCATSRGGRGSYNKQFFGPGTRLTVL.

V is TRBV19 and J is TRBJ1-1; TRBD1 is a possible D gene (5 bases). From germline, CDR1 is LNHDA and CDR2 SQIVND (reference sequence). Trimming removed 8 bases at V and 2 bases at J, with 15 bases between. The CDR3 length is 14 residues. CDR3 sequence (DNA): TGTGCCAGTTGCGTCCAAGGGGCCAACACTGAAGCTTTCTTT. It encodes CASCVQGANTEAFF.

This clone was counted between two and nine times. V usage is TRBV6-8 and J usage is TRBJ1-5; tentative D call: TRBD1 (5 bases). Germline V gene data show CDR1 as MNHGY and CDR2 as SAAAGT. The CDR3 sequence is 15 residues long. V was cut by 5 bases and J by 3 bases, with 14 bases left in between. The CDR3 spells CASSRSDSYNQPQHF. Here the CDR3 DNA reads TGTGCCAGCAGTAGGTCCGACAGCTACAATCAGCCCCAGCATTTT.